The clone carrying this T cell receptor beta chain was seen once. No antigen is known for it. RNA transcripts yielded amplified TCR beta CDR3 regions. A first-round RT-PCR of the TCR CDR3 used the HTBI primer set. TCRdb re-derived calls from the multiplex PCR reads in MiXCR, one entry per CDR3 protein. The sample lists 500,000 to 800,000 distinct CDR3 sequences; about 45% were seen once. The sample is drawn from a study of T cells in Graves' hyperthyroidism and ophthalmopathy. Study-wide points: Separating ophthalmopathy from stable hyperthyroidism was achieved by a 13 V-J model.

CDR1 is ENHRY, CDR2 SYGVKD, per germline. The trim removed 7 bases at V and 2 bases at J, leaving 6 bases unmatched. The CDR3 runs 14 residues. Patients were excluded because of uncontrolled infection, other autoimmune disease, pregnancy or lactation. This receptor was obtained from an adult man with Graves' disease, either hyperthyroidism or ophthalmopathy (not recorded which). The chain is built from TRBV10-3 and TRBJ1-2, with 8 bases lining up with TRBD1. Sequenced sample: peripheral blood or thyroid tissue (not recorded which). The CDR3 loop reads CAIMGTGPNYGYTF. CDR3 sequence (DNA): TGTGCCATCATGGGGACAGGTCCCAACTATGGCTACACCTTC.